Sequencing of this T cell receptor beta chain was carried out in a study of kidney transplant recipient with SARS-CoV-2 infection. Trimming left V 0 bases short and J 7 bases short, with 22 bases between. Germline loops: CDR1 SGHRS, CDR2 YFSETQ. The CDR3 spans 17 residues. TCRdb re-called the reads with MiXCR, one entry per CDR3 protein. The sample lists 200,000 to 300,000 distinct CDR3 sequences, around 26% occurring once. This clonotype showed up many times. The sequencing used a blood sample, collected at baseline and on roughly day 110 from a kidney transplant recipient. This chain uses TRBV5-1 with TRBJ1-1; D unresolved. The TCR comes from a male patient younger than 45 who had COVID-19 and was a kidney transplant recipient. Some T cells may be provided by the graft donor. The CDR3: CASSLATLEVPLGEAFF. DNA of the CDR3: TGCGCCAGCAGCTTGGCCACCCTCGAGGTCCCCTTGGGTGAAGCTTTCTTT.